This T cell receptor (beta chain) originates from a study of blood T cell repertoires in COVID-19 (TCRdb year 2020). Regarding the study in general: Samples covering the acute and convalescent phases of COVID-19 were provided by collaborators in the United States, Italy and Spain. The prospective study material was composed of cDNA or gDNA derived from T cells, B-cell-depleted T cells, or PBMCs. The dataset comprised deeply sampled blood TCRbeta repertoires from subjects exposed to, actively infected with, or recovered from COVID-19. A freely available public database, intended as a resource for researchers studying the immune response to SARS-CoV-2, is where the repertoires were released. The samples were drawn from the first 160 participants of the ongoing ImmuneRACE study and from 1,200 or so subjects provided by 6 global collaborators. Sample metadata almost always included a de-identified subject ID, COVID-19 status, age in years and sex. Where available, HLA class I and class II types were taken from metadata supplied by the sample provider and were not determined by assay-based typing. What the authors observed across the whole study: The amount of clinical and demographic metadata varied by source and participant and was provided uncurated.

V has 5 bases trimmed and J has 4 bases trimmed; junction bases matching no gene number 8. The CDR3 numbers 14 residues from cysteine through phenylalanine. The entry retains the CDR3 DNA only, 42 bases that are in frame from base 1. The CDR1 and CDR2 encoded by the germline V gene (reference sequence) are LNHNV and YYDKDF. The collaborating institutions used their own protocols to collect whole blood in K2EDTA tubes. Collaborator samples were shipped for TCRbeta analysis as frozen whole blood, isolated PBMCs, or DNA extracted from either sample type. On this clone: It has no known antigen specificity. Within one base of it there is no much larger clone, and no base qualities were kept.

TCRbeta CDR3 regions were amplified from genomic DNA by means of the immunoSEQ Assay, a bias-controlled multiplex PCR. Turning to the authors' computational methods: Nucleated cell counts per sample were estimated from amplification of reference gene primers within the assay. Sequence reads were collapsed and filtered to measure the absolute abundance of every unique TCRbeta CDR3 rearrangement. For each sample, productive Simpson clonality was calculated as the square root of Simpson's diversity index over productive rearrangements. TCRdb's version of the immuneACCESS table is confined to in-frame rearrangements and falls short of the full clone set. An unresolved V gene accounts for under half of the shortfall where checked; the remainder is of unknown origin. V and J calls and clone size are given by that table; D and trimming were obtained from the DNA. Here the sample has some 99,000 clones; 70% to 80% occur a single time. The top ten hold around 24% of the sample.

The material sequenced was peripheral blood. The origin of this receptor is a man aged 65 to 79 with acute or convalescent COVID-19. The sequence joins TRBV15 to TRBJ2-7; 7 central nucleotides agree with TRBD2. The CDR3 protein is CATSGGGNGYEQYF. The nucleotides are TGTGCCACCAGCGGGGGGGGGAACGGGTACGAGCAGTACTTC.